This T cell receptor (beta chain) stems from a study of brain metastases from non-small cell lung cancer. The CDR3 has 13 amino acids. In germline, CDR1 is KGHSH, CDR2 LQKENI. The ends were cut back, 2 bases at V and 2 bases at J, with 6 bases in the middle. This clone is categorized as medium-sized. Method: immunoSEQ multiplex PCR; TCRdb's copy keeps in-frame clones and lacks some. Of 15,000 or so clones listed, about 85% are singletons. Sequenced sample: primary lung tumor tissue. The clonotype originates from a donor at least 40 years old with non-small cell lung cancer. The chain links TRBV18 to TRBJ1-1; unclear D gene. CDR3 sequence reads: CASSPNANTEAFF. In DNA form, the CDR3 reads TGTGCCAGCTCACCAAACGCTAACACTGAAGCTTTCTTT. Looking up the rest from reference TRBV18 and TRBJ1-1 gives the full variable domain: NAGVMQNPRHLVRRRGQEARLRCSPMKGHSHVYWYRQLPEEGLKFMVYLQKENIIDESGMPKERFSAEFPKEGPSILRIQQVVRGDSAAYFCASSPNANTEAFFGQGTRLTVV.